A single sample is the source of the 18 T cell receptor beta chains below, sequenced in a study of control samples from healthy donors and cancer patients. The table came from immunoSEQ multiplex PCR; TCRdb's copy has only in-frame clones and leaves some out. The table shows tens of thousands of clones, with roughly 89% occurring only once. Material for sequencing was PBMCs. These receptors all come from a man aged 45-60 years with lung cancer.

This clone was seen a handful of times. The chain employs TRBV7-9 and TRBJ1-6; unclear D gene. V lost 1 base and J 7 bases, leaving 5 bases between the germline ends. Germline V CDR1 and CDR2: SEHNR, FQNEAQ (reference sequence). There are 13 residues in the CDR3. As DNA, the CDR3 is TGTGCCAGCAGCTTAGTTTCCAATTCACCCCTCCACTTT. This translates into CASSLVSNSPLHF.

V gene TRBV7-9 combines with J gene TRBJ2-1, with 7 bases fitting TRBD2. J gave up 8 bases and V 4 bases, and 5 bases lay outside the gene matches. Germline V gives CDR1 SEHNR, CDR2 FQNEAQ (reference sequence). The CDR3 runs to 13 residues. DNA for the CDR3: TGTGCCAGCAGCTCAACTAGCGTGTATGAGCAGTTCTTC. This gives the protein CASSSTSVYEQFF.

The gene calls are TRBV7-9 and TRBJ2-4; 8 nucleotides agree with TRBD1. This CDR3 has 15 amino acids. V lost 5 bases, J lost 2 bases, and 5 bases stayed unmatched. From germline, CDR1 is SEHNR and CDR2 FQNEAQ (reference sequence). The CDR3 here is CASSRGQGTKNIQYF. The CDR3 bases are TGTGCCAGCAGCCGTGGACAGGGTACCAAAAACATTCAGTACTTC.

The V and J genes are TRBV6-2 or TRBV6-3 and TRBJ1-1, with a tentative D call TRBD1 (5 bases). The CDR3 consists of 16 residues. CDR1 and CDR2 from the germline V gene are MNHEY and SVGEGT. Trimming stripped 4 bases from V and 1 base from J, with 16 bases between. CDR3: CASSSLPYGGNTEAFF. Written as DNA, the CDR3 is TGTGCCAGCAGTTCCCTCCCCTATGGGGGGAACACTGAAGCTTTCTTT.

V gene TRBV3-1 (or the pseudogene TRBV3-2) combines with J gene TRBJ2-1; a weak D match, TRBD2 (7 bases). The germline gives CDR1 LGHDT, CDR2 YNNKEL (reference sequence). The germline V and J ends were trimmed by 4 bases and 8 bases, with 24 bases remaining between them. The length of the CDR3 is 17 residues. The CDR3 reads CASSLHPGLRGGYEQFF. CDR3 bases: TGTGCCAGCAGCCTTCATCCGGGGCTTAGGGGGGGCTATGAGCAGTTCTTC.

This sequence joins TRBV25-1 and TRBJ1-1; 8 bases line up with TRBD1. Germline V CDR1 and CDR2: MGHDK, SYGVNS. The junction had 11 bases not matched to a gene; V was cut back by 6 bases and J by 5 bases. CDR3 length: 15 amino acids. CDR3 amino acids: CASSPRMDRVTEAFF. The CDR3 DNA reads as TGTGCCAGCAGCCCCCGGATGGACAGGGTGACTGAAGCTTTCTTT.

The chain is built from TRBV11-2 and TRBJ1-4; D is uncertain. There are 13 residues in the CDR3. Trimming removed 0 bases at V and 7 bases at J, with 6 bases between. Germline CDR1 is SGHAT and CDR2 is FQNNGV. DNA for the CDR3: TGTGCCAGCAGCTTAGATCAGCGTGAAAAACTGTTTTTT. It is translated as CASSLDQREKLFF.

This clone was seen just once. The J gene is TRBJ2-1, the V gene TRBV6-5; TRBD1 or TRBD2 may be the D gene (6 bases each). The CDR3 is made up of 15 amino acids. The V and J ends lost 7 bases and 9 bases respectively, with 22 bases between them. The germline gives CDR1 MNHEY, CDR2 SVGAGI. This CDR3 reads CASTHSEGGRFEQFF. In DNA form, the CDR3 reads TGTGCCAGCACCCACAGCGAAGGGGGGCGATTTGAGCAGTTCTTC.

The J gene is TRBJ2-7, the V gene TRBV5-5; the match to TRBD1 covers 9 bases. The ends lost 2 bases at V and 3 bases at J; junction bases unmatched: 6. The germline V gene has CDR1 SGHKS and CDR2 YYEKEE (reference sequence). The length of the CDR3 is 15 residues. The CDR3 nucleotides read TGTGCCAGCAGCTTCTCCGGGACAGGGTTCTACGAGCAGTACTTC. Encoded protein: CASSFSGTGFYEQYF.

This rearrangement joins TRBV7-3 to TRBJ2-1, with TRBD2 identical over 8 bases. The germline V gene has CDR1 SGHTA and CDR2 FQGTGA. With V trimmed by 5 bases and J by 5 bases, 8 bases remained unmatched. The length of the CDR3 is 15 residues. The CDR3 region has the DNA TGTGCCAGCAGCAAAACTAGCGGAACCGACAATGAGCAGTTCTTC. This translates into CASSKTSGTDNEQFF.

This chain connects TRBV12-3 or TRBV12-4 to TRBJ1-1; a possible D gene is TRBD1 (6 bases). V shed 5 bases and J shed 5 bases, with 12 bases lying between them. The CDR3 contains 13 residues. The CDR3 bases are TGTGCCAGCAGTCCTCACAGGGAAACTGAAGCTTTCTTT. Residues: CASSPHRETEAFF.

J is TRBJ2-1 and V is TRBV9, with D unclear. CDR3 length equals 13 residues. Germline CDR1 and CDR2: SGDLS and YYNGEE. Trimming took 4 bases from V and 2 from J, leaving 7 bases between them. CDR3 nucleotide sequence: TGTGCCAGCAGCCTCGCGACCTACAATGAGCAGTTCTTC. Translated: CASSLATYNEQFF.

The rearrangement uses TRBV18 and TRBJ2-7; D gene unclear. CDR1 and CDR2 from the germline V gene are KGHSH and LQKENI. Trimming took off 3 bases at V and 7 bases at J, with 10 bases between the two ends. CDR3 size: 12 residues. CDR3 residues: CASSPPLGEQYF. The CDR3 DNA reads as TGTGCCAGCTCACCCCCCCTGGGGGAGCAGTACTTC.

The chain carries TRBV6-2 or TRBV6-3 and TRBJ2-3; TRBD1 matches at 9 bases. Per the germline V gene, CDR1 is MNHEY and CDR2 is SVGEGT. The CDR3 is made up of 17 amino acids. Unmatched junction bases numbered 10, after V lost 6 bases and J lost 0 bases. The DNA of the CDR3 is TGTGCCAGCAGCGAGACAGGGGGTTTCTCTAGCACAGATACGCAGTATTTT. It is translated as CASSETGGFSSTDTQYF.

The CDR3 sequence: CASSLVLTGELFF. DNA of the CDR3: TGTGCCAGCAGTTTAGTTCTCACCGGGGAGCTGTTTTTT. The chain links TRBV12-3 or TRBV12-4 to TRBJ2-2; D gene ambiguous. CDR3 length: 13 amino acids. V was shortened by 1 base and J by 4 bases, with 4 bases between the two germline ends.

V usage is TRBV19 and J usage is TRBJ2-2; 10 bases map to TRBD1. The J segment lost 4 bases and the V segment lost 8 bases, leaving 4 bases of the junction unmatched. The CDR3 is 14 residues long. Germline lookup yields CDR1 LNHDA and CDR2 SQIVND (reference sequence). Here the CDR3 DNA reads TGTGCCAGTCGGGACAGGGGAACCACCGGGGAGCTGTTTTTT. It specifies CASRDRGTTGELFF.

A note on this clone: Other DNA sequences in the same sample also yield this CDR3. The rearrangement uses TRBV6-1 and TRBJ2-2; TRBD1 agrees at 7 bases. The CDR3 runs to 15 residues. Germline assignment: CDR1 MNHNS and CDR2 SASEGT. Trimming took 3 bases from V and 4 from J; bases not matched to a gene: 5. The CDR3 region is CASSEGDSFTGELFF. The CDR3 DNA reads TGTGCCAGCAGTGAGGGGGACAGCTTCACCGGGGAGCTGTTTTTT.

The rearrangement joins TRBV5-1 to TRBJ2-7; 7 positions match TRBD1. Trimming at V came to 4 bases and at J to 1 base, leaving 8 bases not matched to a gene. CDR1 and CDR2 from the germline V gene are SGHRS and YFSETQ. This CDR3 spans 15 amino acids. CDR3 amino acids: CASSLRQGPSYEQYF. The CDR3 coding sequence is TGCGCCAGCAGCCTGCGACAGGGACCATCCTACGAGCAGTACTTC.